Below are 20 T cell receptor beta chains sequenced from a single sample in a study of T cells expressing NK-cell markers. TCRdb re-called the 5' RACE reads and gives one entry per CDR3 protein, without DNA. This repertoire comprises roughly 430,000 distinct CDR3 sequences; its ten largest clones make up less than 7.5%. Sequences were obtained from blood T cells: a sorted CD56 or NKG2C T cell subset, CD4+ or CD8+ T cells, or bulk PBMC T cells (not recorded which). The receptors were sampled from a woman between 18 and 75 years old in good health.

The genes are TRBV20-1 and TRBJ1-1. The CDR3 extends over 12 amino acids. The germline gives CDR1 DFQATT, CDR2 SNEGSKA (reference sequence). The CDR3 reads CSAGDMNTEAFF.

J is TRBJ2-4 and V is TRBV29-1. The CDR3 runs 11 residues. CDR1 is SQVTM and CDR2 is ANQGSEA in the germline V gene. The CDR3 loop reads CSVRASNIQYF.

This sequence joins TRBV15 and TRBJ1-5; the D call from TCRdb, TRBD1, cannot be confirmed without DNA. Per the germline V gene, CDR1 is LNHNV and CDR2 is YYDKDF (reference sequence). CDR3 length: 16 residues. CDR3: CATSRPGQGANQPQHF.

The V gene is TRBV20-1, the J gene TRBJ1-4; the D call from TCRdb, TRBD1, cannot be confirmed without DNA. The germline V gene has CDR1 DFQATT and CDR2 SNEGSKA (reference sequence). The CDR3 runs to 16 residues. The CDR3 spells CSARDFDRDFREKLFF.

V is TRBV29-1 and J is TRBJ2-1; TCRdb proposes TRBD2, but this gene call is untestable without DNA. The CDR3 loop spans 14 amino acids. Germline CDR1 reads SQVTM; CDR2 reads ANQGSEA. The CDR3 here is CSVGWSSWDNEQFF.

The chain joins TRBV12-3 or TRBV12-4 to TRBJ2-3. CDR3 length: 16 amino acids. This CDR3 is CASSPTVFREPDTQYF.

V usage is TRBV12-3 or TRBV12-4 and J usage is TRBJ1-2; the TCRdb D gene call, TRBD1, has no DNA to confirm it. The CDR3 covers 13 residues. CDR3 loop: CASSSGQRYGYTF.

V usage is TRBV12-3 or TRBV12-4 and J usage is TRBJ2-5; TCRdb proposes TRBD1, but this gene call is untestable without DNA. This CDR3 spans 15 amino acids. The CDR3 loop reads CASSFGQTLQETQYF.

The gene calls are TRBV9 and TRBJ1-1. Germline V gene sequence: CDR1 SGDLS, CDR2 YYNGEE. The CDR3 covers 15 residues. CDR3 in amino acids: CASSPERYRNTEAFF.

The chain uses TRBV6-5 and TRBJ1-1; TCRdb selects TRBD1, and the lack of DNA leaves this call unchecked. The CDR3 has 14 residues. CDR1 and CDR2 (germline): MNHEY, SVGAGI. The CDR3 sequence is CASSYYTTGAEAFF.

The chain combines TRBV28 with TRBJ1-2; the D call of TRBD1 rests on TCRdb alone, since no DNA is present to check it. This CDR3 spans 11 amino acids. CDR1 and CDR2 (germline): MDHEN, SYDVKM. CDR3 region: CASRRDTGYTF.

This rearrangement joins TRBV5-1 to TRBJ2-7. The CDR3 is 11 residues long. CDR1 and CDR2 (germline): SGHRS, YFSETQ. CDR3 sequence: CASSAANEQYF.

CDR3: CASSVGQPVNGYTF. The gene calls are TRBV5-1 and TRBJ1-2; without DNA, the TCRdb call of TRBD1 cannot be checked. This CDR3 contains 14 residues. Germline-derived CDR1 and CDR2 are SGHRS and YFSETQ.

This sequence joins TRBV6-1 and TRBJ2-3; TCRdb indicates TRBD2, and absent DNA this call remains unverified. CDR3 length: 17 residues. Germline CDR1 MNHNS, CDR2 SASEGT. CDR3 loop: CASRFLAGIGSTDTQYF.

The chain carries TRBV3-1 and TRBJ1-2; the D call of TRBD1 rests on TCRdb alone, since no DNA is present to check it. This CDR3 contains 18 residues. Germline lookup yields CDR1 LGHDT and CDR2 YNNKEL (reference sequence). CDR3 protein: CASSQDIGPLPRGYGYTF.

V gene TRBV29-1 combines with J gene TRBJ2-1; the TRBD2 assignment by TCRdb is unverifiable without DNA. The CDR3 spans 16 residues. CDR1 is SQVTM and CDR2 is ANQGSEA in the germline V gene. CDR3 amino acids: CSVRGSGFGRKDEQFF.

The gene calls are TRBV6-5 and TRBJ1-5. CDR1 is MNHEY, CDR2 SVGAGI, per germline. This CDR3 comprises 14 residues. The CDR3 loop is CASSYATGIGPQHF.

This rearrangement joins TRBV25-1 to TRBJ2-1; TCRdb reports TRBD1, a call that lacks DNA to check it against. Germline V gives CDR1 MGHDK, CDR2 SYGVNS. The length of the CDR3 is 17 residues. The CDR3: CASSPPGRQGAYNEQFF.

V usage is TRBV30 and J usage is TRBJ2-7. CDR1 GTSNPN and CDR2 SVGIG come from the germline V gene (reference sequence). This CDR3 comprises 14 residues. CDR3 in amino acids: CAWSVPQAPYEQYF.

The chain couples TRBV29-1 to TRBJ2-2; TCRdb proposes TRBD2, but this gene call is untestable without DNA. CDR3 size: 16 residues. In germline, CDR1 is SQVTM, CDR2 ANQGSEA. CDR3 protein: CSVAGLAGAKAGELFF.